This T cell receptor beta chain was captured by sequencing in a study of beta chain features in type 1 diabetes. About the research overall: Examined across all samples were over 85 million sorted cells.

As every portion of the isolated RNA was reverse transcribed, the sequencing read expressed TCRB transcripts. Here immunoSEQ multiplex PCR was the method, and the copy in TCRdb shows in-frame clones only, minus some. The sample records more than 120,000 clones, 10% being singletons. With regard to this clone: As yet, its antigen is unknown.

The CDR3 has 13 amino acids. From germline, CDR1 is MNHEY and CDR2 SVGAGI. Deletions cut 7 bases from V and 6 bases from J, with 15 bases between. Study findings and constraints: Since sequencing was performed on cDNA, cells with high TCR expression could be over-represented. PCR may have favored shorter templates equally in patients and controls. The naive, central memory and Treg TCRB repertoires showed an apparent similarity that was greater among patients than among healthy donors.

The sequenced sample was naive CD4+ T cells from blood. The chain joins TRBV6-5 to TRBJ1-2, with a tentative D call TRBD1 (6 bases). The receptor's source is a man between 18 and 35 years old in good health. CDR3 region: CASTRTEGHGYTF. The CDR3 DNA reads TGTGCCAGCACCAGGACAGAGGGACATGGCTACACCTTC.